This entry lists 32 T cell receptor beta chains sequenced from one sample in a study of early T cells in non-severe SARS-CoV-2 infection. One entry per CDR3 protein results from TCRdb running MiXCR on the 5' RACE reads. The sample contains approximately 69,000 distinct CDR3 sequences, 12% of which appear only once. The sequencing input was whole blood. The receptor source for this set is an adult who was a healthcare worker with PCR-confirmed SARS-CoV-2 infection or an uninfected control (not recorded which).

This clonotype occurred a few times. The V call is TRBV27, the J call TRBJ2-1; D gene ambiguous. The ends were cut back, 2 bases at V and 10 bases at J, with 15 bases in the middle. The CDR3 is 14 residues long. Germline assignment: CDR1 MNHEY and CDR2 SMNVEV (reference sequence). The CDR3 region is CASSLKGSSREQFF. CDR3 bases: TGTGCCAGCAGTTTAAAGGGCTCCTCTCGGGAGCAGTTCTTC.

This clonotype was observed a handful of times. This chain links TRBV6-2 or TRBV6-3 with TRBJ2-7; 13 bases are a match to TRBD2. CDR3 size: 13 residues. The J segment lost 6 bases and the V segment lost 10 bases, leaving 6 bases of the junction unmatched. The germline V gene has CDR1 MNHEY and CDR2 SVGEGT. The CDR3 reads CATFRLAGGEQYF. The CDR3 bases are TGTGCCACCTTCAGACTAGCGGGAGGCGAGCAGTACTTC.

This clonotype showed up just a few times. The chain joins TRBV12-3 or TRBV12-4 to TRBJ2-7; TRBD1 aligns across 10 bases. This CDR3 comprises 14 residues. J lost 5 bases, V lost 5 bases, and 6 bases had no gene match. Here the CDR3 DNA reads TGTGCCAGCAGTCTGGGACAGGGGATCGACGAGCAGTACTTC. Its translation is CASSLGQGIDEQYF.

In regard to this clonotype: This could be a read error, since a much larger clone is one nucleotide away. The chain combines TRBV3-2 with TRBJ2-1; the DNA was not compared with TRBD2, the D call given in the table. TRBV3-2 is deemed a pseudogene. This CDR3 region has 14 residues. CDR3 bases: TGTGCCAGGATGGGACTAGCGGGACAGAATGAGCAGTTCTTC. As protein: CARMGLAGQNEQFF.

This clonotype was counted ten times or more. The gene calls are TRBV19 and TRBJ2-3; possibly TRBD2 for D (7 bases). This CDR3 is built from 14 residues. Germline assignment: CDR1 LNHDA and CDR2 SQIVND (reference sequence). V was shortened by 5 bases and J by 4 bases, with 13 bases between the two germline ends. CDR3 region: CASSLRGGADTQYF. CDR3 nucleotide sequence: TGTGCCAGTAGTCTTCGAGGGGGGGCAGATACGCAGTATTTT. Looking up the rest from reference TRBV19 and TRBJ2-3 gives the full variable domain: DGGITQSPKYLFRKEGQNVTLSCEQNLNHDAMYWYRQDPGQGLRLIYYSQIVNDFQKGDIAEGYSVSREKKESFPLTVTSAQKNPTAFYLCASSLRGGADTQYFGPGTRLTVL.

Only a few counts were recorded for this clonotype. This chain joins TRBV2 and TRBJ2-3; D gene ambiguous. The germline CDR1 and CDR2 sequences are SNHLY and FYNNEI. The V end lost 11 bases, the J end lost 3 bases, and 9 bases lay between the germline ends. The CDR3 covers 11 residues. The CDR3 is CALGRTDTQYF. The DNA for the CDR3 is TGTGCCCTGGGCAGGACAGATACGCAGTATTTT.

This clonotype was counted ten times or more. CDR3 nucleotides: TGCAGTGCTGAGACTAGCGGGGACCCACACTACAATGAGCAGTTCTTC. This gives the protein CSAETSGDPHYNEQFF. The rearrangement joins TRBV20-1 to TRBJ2-1, with TRBD2 identical over 11 bases. The CDR3 runs to 16 residues. The germline CDR1 and CDR2 sequences are DFQATT and SNEGSKA (reference sequence). The J segment lost 3 bases and the V segment lost 5 bases, leaving 9 bases of the junction unmatched.

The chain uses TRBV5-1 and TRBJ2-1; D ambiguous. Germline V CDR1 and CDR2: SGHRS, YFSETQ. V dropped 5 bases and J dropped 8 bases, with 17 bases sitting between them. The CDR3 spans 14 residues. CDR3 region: CASRYGSLRDEQFF. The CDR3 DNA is TGCGCCAGCAGATACGGGTCCCTAAGGGATGAGCAGTTCTTC.

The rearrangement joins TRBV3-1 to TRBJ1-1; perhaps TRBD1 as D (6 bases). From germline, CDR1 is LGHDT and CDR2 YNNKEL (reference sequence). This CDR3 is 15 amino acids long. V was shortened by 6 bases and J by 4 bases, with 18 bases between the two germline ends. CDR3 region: CASSSRRGQGTEAFF. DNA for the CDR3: TGTGCCAGCAGTTCCCGGCGGGGGCAGGGCACTGAAGCTTTCTTT.

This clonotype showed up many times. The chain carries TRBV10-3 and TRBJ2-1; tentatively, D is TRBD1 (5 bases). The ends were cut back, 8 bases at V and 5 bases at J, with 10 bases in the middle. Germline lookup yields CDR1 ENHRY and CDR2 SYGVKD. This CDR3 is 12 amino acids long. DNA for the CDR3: TGTGCCATCCAGGGTGACGACAATGAGCAGTTCTTC. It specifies CAIQGDDNEQFF.

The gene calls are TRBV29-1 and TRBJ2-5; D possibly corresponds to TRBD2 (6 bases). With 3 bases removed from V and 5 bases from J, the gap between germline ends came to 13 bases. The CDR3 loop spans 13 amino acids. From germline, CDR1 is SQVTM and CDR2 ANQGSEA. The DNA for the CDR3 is TGCAGCGTTGACGGCCAGGCGGGGGAGACCCAGTACTTC. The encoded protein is CSVDGQAGETQYF.

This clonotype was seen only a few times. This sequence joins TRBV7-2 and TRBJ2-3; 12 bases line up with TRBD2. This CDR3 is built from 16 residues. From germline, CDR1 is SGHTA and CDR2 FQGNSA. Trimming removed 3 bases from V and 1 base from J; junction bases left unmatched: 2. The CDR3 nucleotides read TGTGCCAGCAGCTTTCTAGCGGGAGGGGGCACAGATACGCAGTATTTT. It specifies CASSFLAGGGTDTQYF.

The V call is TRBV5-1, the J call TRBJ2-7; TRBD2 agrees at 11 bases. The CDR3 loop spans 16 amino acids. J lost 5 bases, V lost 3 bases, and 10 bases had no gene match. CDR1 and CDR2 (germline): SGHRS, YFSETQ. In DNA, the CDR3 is TGCGCCAGCAGCTCCAGACTAGCGGGATTATTCCACGAGCAGTACTTC. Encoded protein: CASSSRLAGLFHEQYF.

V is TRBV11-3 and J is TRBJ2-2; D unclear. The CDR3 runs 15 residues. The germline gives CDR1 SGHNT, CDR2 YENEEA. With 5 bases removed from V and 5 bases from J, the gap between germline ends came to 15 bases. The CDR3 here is CASSPTETPTGELFF. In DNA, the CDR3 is TGTGCCAGCAGCCCCACGGAGACGCCTACCGGGGAGCTGTTTTTT.

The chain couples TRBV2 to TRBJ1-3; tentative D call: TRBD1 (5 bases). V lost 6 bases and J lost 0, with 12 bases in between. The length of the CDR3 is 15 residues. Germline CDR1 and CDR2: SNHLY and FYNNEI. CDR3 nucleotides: TGTGCCAGCAGCGCCGACAGACCCTCTGGAAACACCATATATTTT. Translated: CASSADRPSGNTIYF.

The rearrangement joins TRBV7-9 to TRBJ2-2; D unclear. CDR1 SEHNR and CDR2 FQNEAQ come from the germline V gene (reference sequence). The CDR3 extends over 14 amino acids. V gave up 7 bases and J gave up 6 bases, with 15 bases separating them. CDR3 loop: CASNEEKFAGELFF. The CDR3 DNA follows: TGTGCCAGCAACGAGGAAAAATTCGCCGGGGAGCTGTTTTTT. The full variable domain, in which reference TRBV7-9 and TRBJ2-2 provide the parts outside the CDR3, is DTGVSQNPRHKITKRGQNVTFRCDPISEHNRLYWYRQTLGQGPEFLTYFQNEAQLEKSRLLSDRFSAERPKGSFSTLEIQRTEQGDSAMYLCASNEEKFAGELFFGEGSRLTVL.

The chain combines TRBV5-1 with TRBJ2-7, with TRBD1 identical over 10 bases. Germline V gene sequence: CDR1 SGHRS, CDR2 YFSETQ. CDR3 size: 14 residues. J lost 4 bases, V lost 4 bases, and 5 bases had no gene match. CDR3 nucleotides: TGCGCCAGCAGCCTAGACAGGGGGCGGTACGAGCAGTACTTC. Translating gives CASSLDRGRYEQYF.

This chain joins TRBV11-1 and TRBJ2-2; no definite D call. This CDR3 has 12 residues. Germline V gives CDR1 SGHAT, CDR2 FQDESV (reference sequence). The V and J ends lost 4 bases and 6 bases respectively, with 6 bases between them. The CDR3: CASSSRPGELFF. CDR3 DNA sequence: TGTGCCAGCAGCTCTAGACCCGGGGAGCTGTTTTTT. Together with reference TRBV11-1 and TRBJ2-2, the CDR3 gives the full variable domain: EAEVAQSPRYKITEKSQAVAFWCDPISGHATLYWYRQILGQGPELLVQFQDESVVDDSQLPKDRFSAERLKGVDSTLKIQPAELGDSAMYLCASSSRPGELFFGEGSRLTVL.

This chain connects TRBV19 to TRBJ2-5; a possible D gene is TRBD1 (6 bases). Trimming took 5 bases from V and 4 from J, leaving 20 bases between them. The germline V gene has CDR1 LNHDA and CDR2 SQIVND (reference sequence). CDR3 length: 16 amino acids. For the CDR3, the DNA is TGTGCCAGTAGTCCCCCCAGGGGCGTTCATGGAGAGACCCAGTACTTC. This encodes CASSPPRGVHGETQYF.

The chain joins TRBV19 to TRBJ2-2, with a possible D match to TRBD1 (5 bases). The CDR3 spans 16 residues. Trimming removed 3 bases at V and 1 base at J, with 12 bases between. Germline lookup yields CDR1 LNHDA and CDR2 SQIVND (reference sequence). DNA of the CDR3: TGTGCCAGTAGTATCGCCCGGACACTGAACACCGGGGAGCTGTTTTTT. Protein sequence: CASSIARTLNTGELFF. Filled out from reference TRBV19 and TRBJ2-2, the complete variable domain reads DGGITQSPKYLFRKEGQNVTLSCEQNLNHDAMYWYRQDPGQGLRLIYYSQIVNDFQKGDIAEGYSVSREKKESFPLTVTSAQKNPTAFYLCASSIARTLNTGELFFGEGSRLTVL.

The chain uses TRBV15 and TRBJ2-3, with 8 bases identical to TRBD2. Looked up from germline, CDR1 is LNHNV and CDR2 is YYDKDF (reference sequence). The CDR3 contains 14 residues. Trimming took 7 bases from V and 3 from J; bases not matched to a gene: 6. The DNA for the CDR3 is TGTGCCACCAACGGACTAGCTGGGACAGATACGCAGTATTTT. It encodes CATNGLAGTDTQYF. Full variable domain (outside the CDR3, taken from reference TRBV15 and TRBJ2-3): DAMVIQNPRYQVTQFGKPVTLSCSQTLNHNVMYWYQQKSSQAPKLLFHYYDKDFNNEADTPDNFQSRRPNTSFCFLDIRSPGLGDTAMYLCATNGLAGTDTQYFGPGTRLTVL.

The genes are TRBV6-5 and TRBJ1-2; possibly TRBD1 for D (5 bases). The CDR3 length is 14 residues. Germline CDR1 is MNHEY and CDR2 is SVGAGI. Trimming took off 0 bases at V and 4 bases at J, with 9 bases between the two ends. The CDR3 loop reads CASSYSQGSYGYTF. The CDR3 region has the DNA TGTGCCAGCAGTTACTCCCAGGGCAGCTATGGCTACACCTTC.

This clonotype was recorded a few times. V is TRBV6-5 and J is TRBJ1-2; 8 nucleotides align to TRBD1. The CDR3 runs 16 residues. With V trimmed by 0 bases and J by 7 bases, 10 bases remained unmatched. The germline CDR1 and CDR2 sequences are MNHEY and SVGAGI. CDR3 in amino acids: CASSYSIRGQGIGYTF. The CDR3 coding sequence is TGTGCCAGCAGTTACTCGATCCGAGGACAGGGTATTGGCTACACCTTC.

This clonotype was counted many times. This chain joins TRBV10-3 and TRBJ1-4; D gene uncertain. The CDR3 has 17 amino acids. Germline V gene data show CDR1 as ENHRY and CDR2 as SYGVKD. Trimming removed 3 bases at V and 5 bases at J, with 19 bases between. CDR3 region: CAISETRLGPVNEKLFF. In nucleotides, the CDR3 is TGTGCCATCAGTGAAACCCGCCTCGGTCCTGTAAATGAAAAACTGTTTTTT.

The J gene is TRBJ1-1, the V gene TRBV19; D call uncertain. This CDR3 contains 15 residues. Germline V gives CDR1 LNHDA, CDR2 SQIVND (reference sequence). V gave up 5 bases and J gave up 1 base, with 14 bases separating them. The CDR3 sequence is CASSFADFTNTEAFF. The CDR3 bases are TGTGCCAGTAGTTTCGCGGACTTCACGAACACTGAAGCTTTCTTT.

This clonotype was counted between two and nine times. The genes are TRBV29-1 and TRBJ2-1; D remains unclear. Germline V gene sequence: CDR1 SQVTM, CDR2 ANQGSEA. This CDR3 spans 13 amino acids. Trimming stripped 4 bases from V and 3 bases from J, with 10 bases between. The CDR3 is CSVVGRYYNEQFF. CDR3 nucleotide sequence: TGCAGCGTTGTGGGCCGTTACTACAATGAGCAGTTCTTC.

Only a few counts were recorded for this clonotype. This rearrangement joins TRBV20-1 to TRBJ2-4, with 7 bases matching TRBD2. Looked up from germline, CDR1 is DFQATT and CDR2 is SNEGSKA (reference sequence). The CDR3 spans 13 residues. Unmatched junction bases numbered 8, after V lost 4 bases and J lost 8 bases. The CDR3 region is CSATVSGKYIQYF. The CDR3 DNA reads TGCAGTGCTACCGTCAGCGGGAAGTACATTCAGTACTTC.

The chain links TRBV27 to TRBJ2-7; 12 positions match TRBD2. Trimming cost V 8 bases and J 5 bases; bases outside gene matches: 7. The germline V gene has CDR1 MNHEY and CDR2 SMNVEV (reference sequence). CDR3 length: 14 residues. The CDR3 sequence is CASGRTSGIHEQYF. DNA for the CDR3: TGTGCCAGCGGACGGACTAGCGGGATCCACGAGCAGTACTTC.

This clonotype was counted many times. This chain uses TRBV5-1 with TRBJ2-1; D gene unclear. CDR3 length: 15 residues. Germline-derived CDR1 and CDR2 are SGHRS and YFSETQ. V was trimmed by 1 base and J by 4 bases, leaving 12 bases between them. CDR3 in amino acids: CASSLFEPRYNEQFF. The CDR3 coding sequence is TGCGCCAGCAGCTTGTTCGAGCCGAGATACAATGAGCAGTTCTTC.

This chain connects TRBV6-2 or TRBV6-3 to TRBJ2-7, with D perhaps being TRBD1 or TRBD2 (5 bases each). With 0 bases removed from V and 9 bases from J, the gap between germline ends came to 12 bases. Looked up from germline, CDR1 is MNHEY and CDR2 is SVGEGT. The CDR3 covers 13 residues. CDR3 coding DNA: TGTGCCAGCAGTTACTCGGACACTCGGGGGCAGTACTTC. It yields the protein CASSYSDTRGQYF.

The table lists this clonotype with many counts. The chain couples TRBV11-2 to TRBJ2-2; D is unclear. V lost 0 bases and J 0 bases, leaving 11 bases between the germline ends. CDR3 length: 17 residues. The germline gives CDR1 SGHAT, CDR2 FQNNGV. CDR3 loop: CASSLDSRRSNTGELFF. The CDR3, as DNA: TGTGCCAGCAGCTTAGATTCCCGTCGATCGAACACCGGGGAGCTGTTTTTT. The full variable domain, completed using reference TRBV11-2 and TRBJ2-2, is EAGVAQSPRYKIIEKRQSVAFWCNPISGHATLYWYQQILGQGPKLLIQFQNNGVVDDSQLPKDRFSAERLKGVDSTLKIQPAKLEDSAVYLCASSLDSRRSNTGELFFGEGSRLTVL.

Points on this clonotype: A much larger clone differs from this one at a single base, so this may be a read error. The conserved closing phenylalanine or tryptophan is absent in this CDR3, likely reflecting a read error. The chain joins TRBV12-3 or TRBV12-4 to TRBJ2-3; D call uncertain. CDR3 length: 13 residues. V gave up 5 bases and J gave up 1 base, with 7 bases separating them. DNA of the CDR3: TGTGCCAGCAGTGGAGCCCGCACAGATACGCAGTATGTT. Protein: CASSGARTDTQYV.